These 26 T cell receptor beta chains originate from one sample sequenced in a study of cytomegalovirus exposure and HLA in healthy donors. Primers: 60 Vbeta forward and 13 Jbeta reverse. The protocol was immunoSEQ multiplex PCR, while the TCRdb copy is restricted to in-frame clones and leaves out a portion. The table shows 65,000 to 75,000 clones, with roughly two thirds occurring only once. Sample: PBMCs. The receptors come from a woman in her thirties in good health and CMV-seronegative.

The rearrangement uses TRBV6-6 and TRBJ1-5, with a possible D match to TRBD1 (6 bases). The germline V gene has CDR1 MNHNY and CDR2 SVGAGI (reference sequence). Between the trimmed V and J ends, which lost 5 bases and 3 bases, there was a span of 11 bases. The CDR3 spans 14 residues. CDR3 residues: CASSLRGHNQPQHF. DNA for the CDR3: TGTGCCAGCAGTCTCCGGGGACACAATCAGCCCCAGCATTTT.

This rearrangement joins TRBV19 to TRBJ1-2; D uncertain. Germline V gives CDR1 LNHDA, CDR2 SQIVND (reference sequence). V was clipped by 6 bases and J by 8 bases, with 13 bases between them. There are 12 residues in the CDR3. CDR3 nucleotides: TGTGCCAGTAGCATCGGTGCGTTGGGCTACACCTTC. This codes for CASSIGALGYTF.

CDR3 protein: CASSSDRFYGYTF. The CDR3 nucleotides are TGTGCCAGCAGCTCTGACAGGTTCTATGGCTACACCTTC. The V gene is TRBV7-9, the J gene TRBJ1-2; D possibly corresponds to TRBD1 (6 bases). Trimming took 4 bases from V and 4 from J, leaving 10 bases between them. This CDR3 is 13 amino acids long. Germline V lookup: CDR1 SEHNR, CDR2 FQNEAQ (reference sequence).

A note on this clone: A much larger clonotype is one base distant, so this may be a read error. V usage is TRBV4-2 and J usage is TRBJ2-2; TRBD2 matches at 8 bases. The CDR3 sequence is 16 residues long. Looked up from germline, CDR1 is LGHNA and CDR2 is YNFKEQ. J gave up 2 bases and V 6 bases, and 8 bases lay outside the gene matches. The CDR3 nucleotides are TGTGCCAGCAGTCATACGACTAGCGACAACACCGGGGAGCTGTTTTTT. It yields the protein CASSHTTSDNTGELFF.

The chain employs TRBV19 and TRBJ1-1, with D possibly being TRBD1 (6 bases). The V gene's germline CDR1 is LNHDA and CDR2 SQIVND (reference sequence). CDR3 length equals 14 residues. V lost 5 bases and J 0 bases, leaving 10 bases between the germline ends. CDR3 in amino acids: CASSSDRVNTEAFF. The CDR3 DNA follows: TGTGCCAGTAGTTCGGACAGAGTGAACACTGAAGCTTTCTTT.

The CDR3 coding sequence is TGTGCCAGCAGCGTAGGGGCAGGGGGTGAAGAGACCCAGTACTTC. Translated, it gives CASSVGAGGEETQYF. V and J are TRBV9 and TRBJ2-5, with TRBD1 matching over 7 bases. Trimming cost V 0 bases and J 3 bases; bases outside gene matches: 5. The CDR3 runs 15 residues. Germline V lookup: CDR1 SGDLS, CDR2 YYNGEE.

This chain joins TRBV6-6 and TRBJ2-7, with 7 bases that match TRBD1. The CDR3 length is 13 residues. The germline CDR1 and CDR2 sequences are MNHNY and SVGAGI (reference sequence). With 11 bases clipped from V and 1 base from J, the junction kept 8 bases outside the gene matches. The CDR3 sequence is CASNWGQSYEQYF. Here the CDR3 DNA reads TGTGCCTCTAATTGGGGACAGTCCTACGAGCAGTACTTC.

The chain uses TRBV19 and TRBJ2-4; 9 nucleotides line up with TRBD2. The CDR3 length is 20 residues. Trimming at V came to 3 bases and at J to 2 bases, leaving 17 bases not matched to a gene. Germline CDR1 and CDR2: LNHDA and SQIVND (reference sequence). This chain's CDR3 is CASSIPEGRRGGPTKNIQYF. CDR3 coding DNA: TGTGCCAGTAGTATTCCCGAAGGGCGGCGGGGGGGGCCGACCAAAAACATTCAGTACTTC. Full variable domain (missing parts from reference TRBV19 and TRBJ2-4): DGGITQSPKYLFRKEGQNVTLSCEQNLNHDAMYWYRQDPGQGLRLIYYSQIVNDFQKGDIAEGYSVSREKKESFPLTVTSAQKNPTAFYLCASSIPEGRRGGPTKNIQYFGAGTRLSVL.

A word on this clone: One end of the junction does not line up with germline, which may come from a read error. V and J are TRBV7-9 and TRBJ1-1; TRBD1 might be the D (5 bases). This CDR3 is 15 amino acids long. Per germline, CDR1 SEHNR and CDR2 FQNEAQ (reference sequence). The CDR3 sequence is CSSSLGGGGNTEAFF. CDR3 nucleotide sequence: TGTTCCAGCAGCTTAGGCGGGGGAGGTAACACTGAAGCTTTCTTT.

V is TRBV5-1 and J is TRBJ2-6, with D possibly being TRBD2 (7 bases). CDR3 length equals 18 residues. Germline assignment: CDR1 SGHRS and CDR2 YFSETQ. Trimming cost V 4 bases and J 1 base, with 18 bases left between them. CDR3 region: CASSVFSRGGSGANVLTF. In DNA form, the CDR3 reads TGCGCCAGCAGCGTTTTCTCTAGGGGGGGGTCTGGGGCCAACGTCCTGACTTTC.

The genes are TRBV28 and TRBJ1-2, with TRBD1 matching 9 bases. V trimming: 4 bases; J trimming: 4 bases; junction bases outside the gene matches: 7. The CDR3 is made up of 15 amino acids. CDR1 is MDHEN, CDR2 SYDVKM, per germline. The CDR3: CASSSLAGQGYGYTF. Here the CDR3 DNA reads TGTGCCAGCAGTTCCCTCGCGGGACAGGGCTATGGCTACACCTTC.

The chain joins TRBV6-6 to TRBJ2-7; 9 nucleotides agree with TRBD2. The CDR3 has 14 residues. In germline, CDR1 is MNHNY, CDR2 SVGAGI (reference sequence). Unmatched junction bases numbered 2, after V lost 2 bases and J lost 3 bases. This CDR3 is CASSYGGGVYEQYF. The CDR3 bases are TGTGCCAGCAGTTACGGCGGGGGGGTCTACGAGCAGTACTTC.

This clone was seen just once. V and J are TRBV4-1 and TRBJ1-1; tentatively, D is TRBD1 (5 bases). The germline V and J ends were trimmed by 1 base and 4 bases, with 13 bases remaining between them. In germline, CDR1 is MGHRA, CDR2 YSYEKL. The CDR3 length is 15 residues. The CDR3 here is CASSQGVGGTTEAFF. DNA of the CDR3: TGCGCCAGCAGCCAAGGGGTCGGAGGGACCACTGAAGCTTTCTTT.

This chain uses TRBV19 with TRBJ1-5; no firm D call. The CDR3 is made up of 14 amino acids. Deletions cut 5 bases from V and 2 bases from J, with 10 bases between. Germline CDR1 and CDR2: LNHDA and SQIVND (reference sequence). CDR3 in DNA: TGTGCCAGTAGTCTCCTCGGGGGCAATCAGCCCCAGCATTTT. It codes for CASSLLGGNQPQHF.

This rearrangement joins TRBV18 to TRBJ2-1; the match to TRBD1 covers 9 bases. This CDR3 comprises 15 residues. V lost 1 base to trimming and J lost 4 bases; unmatched junction nucleotides: 2. In germline, CDR1 is KGHSH, CDR2 LQKENI. This CDR3 reads CASSPRGQGYNEQFF. In DNA form, the CDR3 reads TGTGCCAGCTCACCACGGGGACAGGGATACAATGAGCAGTTCTTC.

The CDR3 reads CATSRVPLATSTDTQYF. The CDR3 nucleotides are TGTGCCACCAGCAGAGTTCCACTTGCCACCAGCACAGATACGCAGTATTTT. V usage is TRBV15 and J usage is TRBJ2-3; D call uncertain. Per germline, CDR1 LNHNV and CDR2 YYDKDF (reference sequence). CDR3 size: 17 residues. Trimming left V 1 base short and J 0 bases short, with 14 bases between.

The chain uses TRBV6-5 and TRBJ2-5, with a weak D call TRBD1 (5 bases). This CDR3 comprises 14 residues. Germline V CDR1 and CDR2: MNHEY, SVGAGI. V dropped 7 bases and J dropped 1 base, with 13 bases sitting between them. CDR3 DNA: TGTGCCAGCACTCAACCAGGGTCCCAAGAGACCCAGTACTTC. Its translation: CASTQPGSQETQYF.

The chain recombines TRBV1 with TRBJ2-5; the D call of TRBD2 is as the table states it, not checked on the DNA. TRBV1 represents a pseudogene. This CDR3 contains 14 residues. In DNA, the CDR3 is TGCACCAGCAGCTATCAAGGCGGAAAAGAGACCCAGTACTTC. Protein product: CTSSYQGGKETQYF.

The chain uses TRBV7-2 and TRBJ2-7; 12 bases are shared with TRBD2. There are 16 residues in the CDR3. The V segment lost 4 bases and the J segment 0 bases; nucleotides outside the gene matches: 4. Germline CDR1 reads SGHTA; CDR2 reads FQGNSA. For the CDR3, the DNA is TGTGCCAGCAGCTCTCGGACTAGCGGGGACTCCTACGAGCAGTACTTC. Protein product: CASSSRTSGDSYEQYF.

This clone was found a few times. DNA for the CDR3: TGTGCCAGCAGTCAAGGGGTTAACACTGAAGCTTTCTTT. Translating it yields CASSQGVNTEAFF. The rearrangement joins TRBV6-5 to TRBJ1-1; D may be TRBD1 (5 bases). CDR3 length equals 13 residues. V lost 5 bases, J lost 2 bases, and 9 bases lay in between. CDR1 is MNHEY and CDR2 is SVGAGI in the germline V gene.

The chain is built from TRBV5-1 and TRBJ1-6, with D maybe TRBD1 (6 bases). Trimming took 4 bases from V and 8 from J, leaving 22 bases between them. The CDR3 extends over 17 amino acids. The germline V gene encodes CDR1 SGHRS and CDR2 YFSETQ. The CDR3 is CASSATSTGLRYSPLHF. In nucleotides, the CDR3 is TGCGCCAGCAGCGCAACTTCAACAGGGCTCCGTTATTCACCCCTCCACTTT. Full variable domain (missing parts from reference TRBV5-1 and TRBJ1-6): KAGVTQTPRYLIKTRGQQVTLSCSPISGHRSVSWYQQTPGQGLQFLFEYFSETQRNKGNFPGRFSGRQFSNSRSEMNVSTLELGDSALYLCASSATSTGLRYSPLHFGNGTRLTVT.

The V gene is TRBV19, the J gene TRBJ1-1, with a possible D match to TRBD1 (5 bases). The CDR3 is 15 residues long. Germline loops: CDR1 LNHDA, CDR2 SQIVND (reference sequence). V gave up 5 bases and J gave up 0 bases, with 13 bases separating them. The CDR3 bases are TGTGCCAGTAGTGGGCCAGGGTGGGTGAACACTGAAGCTTTCTTT. This gives the protein CASSGPGWVNTEAFF. The variable domain in full, completed from reference TRBV19 and TRBJ1-1, reads DGGITQSPKYLFRKEGQNVTLSCEQNLNHDAMYWYRQDPGQGLRLIYYSQIVNDFQKGDIAEGYSVSREKKESFPLTVTSAQKNPTAFYLCASSGPGWVNTEAFFGQGTRLTVV.

The chain is built from TRBV4-1 and TRBJ2-7; 10 bases map to TRBD1. CDR1 is MGHRA, CDR2 YSYEKL, per germline. J was trimmed by 5 bases and V by 1 base; bases with no gene match: 8. The CDR3 runs to 16 residues. Here the CDR3 reads CASSQVMRQGADEQYF. The CDR3, as DNA: TGCGCCAGCAGCCAAGTTATGAGACAGGGGGCCGACGAGCAGTACTTC.

V and J are TRBV9 and TRBJ1-1; 8 bases align to TRBD1. Trimming removed 3 bases from V and 7 bases from J; junction bases left unmatched: 11. This CDR3 has 15 residues. CDR1 SGDLS and CDR2 YYNGEE come from the germline V gene. For the CDR3, the DNA is TGTGCCAGCAGCGCCTTAGTCAGGGGGCTTGATGAAGCTTTCTTT. It specifies CASSALVRGLDEAFF.

The V and J genes are TRBV19 and TRBJ2-5; possibly TRBD1 for D (5 bases). The CDR3 is 14 residues long. V was clipped by 3 bases and J by 2 bases, with 10 bases between them. Germline V lookup: CDR1 LNHDA, CDR2 SQIVND (reference sequence). CDR3 DNA sequence: TGTGCCAGTAGTATCCCAGGGCTTCAAGAGACCCAGTACTTC. Amino acid sequence: CASSIPGLQETQYF.

This chain uses TRBV28 with TRBJ2-1, with TRBD2 identical over 8 bases. The CDR3 spans 17 residues. CDR1 is MDHEN and CDR2 is SYDVKM in the germline V gene. After removal of 4 bases from V and 3 bases from J, the junction contained 11 bases not matched to a gene. This CDR3 reads CASSSPSGLAGYNEQFF. DNA for the CDR3: TGTGCCAGCAGTTCCCCCTCGGGGCTAGCGGGCTACAATGAGCAGTTCTTC.